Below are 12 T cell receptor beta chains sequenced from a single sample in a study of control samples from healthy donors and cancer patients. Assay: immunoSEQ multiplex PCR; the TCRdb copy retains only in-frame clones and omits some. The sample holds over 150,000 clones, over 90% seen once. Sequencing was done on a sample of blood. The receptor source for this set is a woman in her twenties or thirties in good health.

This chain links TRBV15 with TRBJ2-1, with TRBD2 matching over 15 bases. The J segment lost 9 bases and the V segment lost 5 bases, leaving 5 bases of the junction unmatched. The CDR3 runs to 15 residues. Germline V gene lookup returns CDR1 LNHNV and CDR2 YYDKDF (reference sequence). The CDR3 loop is CATSLGLAGGFEQFF. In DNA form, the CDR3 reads TGTGCCACCAGCCTGGGACTAGCGGGAGGTTTTGAGCAGTTCTTC.

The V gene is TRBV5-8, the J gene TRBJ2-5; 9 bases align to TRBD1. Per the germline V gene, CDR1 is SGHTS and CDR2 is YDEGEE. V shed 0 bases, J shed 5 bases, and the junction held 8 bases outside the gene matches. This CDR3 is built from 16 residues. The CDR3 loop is CASSLGSRDRAETQYF. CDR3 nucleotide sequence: TGTGCCAGCAGCTTGGGGTCCCGGGACAGGGCTGAGACCCAGTACTTC. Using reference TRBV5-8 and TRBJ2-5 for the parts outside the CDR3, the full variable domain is EAGVTQSPTHLIKTRGQQATLRCSPISGHTSVYWYQQALGLGLQFLLWYDEGEERNRGNFPPRFSGRQFPNYSSELNVNALELEDSALYLCASSLGSRDRAETQYFGPGTRLLVL.

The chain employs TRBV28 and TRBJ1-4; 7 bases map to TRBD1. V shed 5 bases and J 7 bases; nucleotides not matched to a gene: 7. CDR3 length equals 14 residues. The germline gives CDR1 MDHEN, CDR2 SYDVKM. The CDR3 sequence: CASSPQGWVEKLFF. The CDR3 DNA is TGTGCCAGCAGTCCACAGGGGTGGGTTGAAAAACTGTTTTTT.

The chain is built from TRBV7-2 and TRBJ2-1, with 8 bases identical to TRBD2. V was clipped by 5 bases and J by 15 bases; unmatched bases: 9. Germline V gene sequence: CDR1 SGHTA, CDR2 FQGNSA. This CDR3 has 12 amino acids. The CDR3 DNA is TGTGCCAGCAGCCTGGGACTAGACGCTCCGTTCTTC. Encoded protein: CASSLGLDAPFF.

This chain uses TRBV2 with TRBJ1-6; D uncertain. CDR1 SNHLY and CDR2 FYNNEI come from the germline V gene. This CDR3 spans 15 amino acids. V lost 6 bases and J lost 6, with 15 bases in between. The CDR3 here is CASSDDRPGNSPLHF. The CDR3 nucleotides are TGTGCCAGCAGCGACGATCGGCCTGGTAATTCACCCCTCCACTTT.

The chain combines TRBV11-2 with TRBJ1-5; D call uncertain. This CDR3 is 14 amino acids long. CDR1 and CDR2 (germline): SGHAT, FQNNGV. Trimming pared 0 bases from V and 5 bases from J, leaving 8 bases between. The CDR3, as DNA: TGTGCCAGCAGCTTAGAGGCGGGCGATCAGCCCCAGCATTTT. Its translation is CASSLEAGDQPQHF.

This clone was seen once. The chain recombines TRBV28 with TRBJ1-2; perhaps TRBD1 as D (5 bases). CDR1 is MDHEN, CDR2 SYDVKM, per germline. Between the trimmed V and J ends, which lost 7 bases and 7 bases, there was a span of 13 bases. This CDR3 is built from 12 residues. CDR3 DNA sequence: TGTGCCAGCAAAACAGGCCCTAGTGGCTACACCTTC. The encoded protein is CASKTGPSGYTF.

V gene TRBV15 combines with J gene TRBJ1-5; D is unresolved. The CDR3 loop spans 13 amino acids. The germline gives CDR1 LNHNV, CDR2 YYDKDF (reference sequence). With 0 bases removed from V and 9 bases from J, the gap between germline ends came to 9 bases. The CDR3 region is CATSRDLGGPQHF. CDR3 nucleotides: TGTGCCACCAGCAGAGATCTTGGAGGGCCCCAGCATTTT.

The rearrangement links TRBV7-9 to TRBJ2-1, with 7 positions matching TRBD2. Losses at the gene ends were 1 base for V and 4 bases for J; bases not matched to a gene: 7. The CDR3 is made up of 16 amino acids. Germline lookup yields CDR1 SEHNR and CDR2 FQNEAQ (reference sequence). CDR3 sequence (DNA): TGTGCCAGCAGCTTAGGCGGGGGTCGGGTATACAATGAGCAGTTCTTC. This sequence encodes CASSLGGGRVYNEQFF. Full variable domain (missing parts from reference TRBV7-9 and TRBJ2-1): DTGVSQNPRHKITKRGQNVTFRCDPISEHNRLYWYRQTLGQGPEFLTYFQNEAQLEKSRLLSDRFSAERPKGSFSTLEIQRTEQGDSAMYLCASSLGGGRVYNEQFFGPGTRLTVL.

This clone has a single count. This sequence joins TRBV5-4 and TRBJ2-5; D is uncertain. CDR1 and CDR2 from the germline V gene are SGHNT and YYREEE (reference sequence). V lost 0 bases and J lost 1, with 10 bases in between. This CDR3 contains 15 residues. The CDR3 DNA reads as TGTGCCAGCAGCTTGGAGGCCAGAATCCAAGAGACCCAGTACTTC. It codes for CASSLEARIQETQYF.

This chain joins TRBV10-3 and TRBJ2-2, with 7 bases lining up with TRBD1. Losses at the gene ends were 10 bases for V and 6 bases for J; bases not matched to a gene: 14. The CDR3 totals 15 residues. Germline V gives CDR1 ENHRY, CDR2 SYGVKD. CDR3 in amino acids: CATRSKGQLAGELFF. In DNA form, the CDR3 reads TGTGCCACCCGATCAAAGGGACAGTTGGCCGGGGAGCTGTTTTTT.

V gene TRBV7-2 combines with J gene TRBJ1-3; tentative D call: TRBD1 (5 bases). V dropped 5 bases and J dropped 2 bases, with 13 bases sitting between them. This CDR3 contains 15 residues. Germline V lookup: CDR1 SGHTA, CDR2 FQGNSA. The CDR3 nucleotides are TGTGCCAGCAGCGATCGGGGGTTCCCTGGAAACACCATATATTTT. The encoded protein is CASSDRGFPGNTIYF.